This TCR beta chain comes out of a study of T cells after somatic rescue of genetic block. V was trimmed by 6 bases and J by 0 bases, leaving 9 bases between them. CDR1 is MNHNY and CDR2 is SVGAGI in the germline V gene (reference sequence). This CDR3 region has 15 residues. Produced via immunoSEQ multiplex PCR; TCRdb's table is partial and in-frame only. The repertoire has roughly 12,000 clones, approximately 74% of them found once; the top ten carry around a fifth. The sequencing input was peripheral blood mononuclear cells (PBMCs). The chain employs TRBV6-6 and TRBJ1-6; D not resolved. The clonotype originates from a boy aged 5-17 years. Written as DNA, the CDR3 is TGTGCCAGCAGCCCGTTTAGCTCCTATAATTCACCCCTCCACTTT. Amino acids: CASSPFSSYNSPLHF.